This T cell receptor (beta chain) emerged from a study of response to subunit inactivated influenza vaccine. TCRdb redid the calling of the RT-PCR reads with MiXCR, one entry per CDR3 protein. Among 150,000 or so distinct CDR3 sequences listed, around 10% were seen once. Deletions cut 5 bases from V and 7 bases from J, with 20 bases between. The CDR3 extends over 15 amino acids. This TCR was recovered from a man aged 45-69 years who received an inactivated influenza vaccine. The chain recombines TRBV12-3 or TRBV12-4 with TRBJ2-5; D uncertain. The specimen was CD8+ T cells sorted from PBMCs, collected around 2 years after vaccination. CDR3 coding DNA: TGTGCCAGCAGTCTAGATGGGCCTGTATTCGGGACCCAGTACTTC. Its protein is CASSLDGPVFGTQYF.